This T cell receptor beta chain was profiled in a study of cytomegalovirus exposure and HLA in healthy donors. Findings and caveats of the study: An analysis that was carried out later associated 15,000 to 20,000 TCR beta sequences with HLA alleles at 0.05 false discovery rate. Relative to the approximately 680-donor mean, N-insertions were reportedly fewer in an Asian-associated ancestry cluster in a later analysis.

Losses at the gene ends were 1 base for V and 13 bases for J; bases not matched to a gene: 6. The CDR3 runs 13 residues. The germline V gene encodes CDR1 MNHNS and CDR2 SASEGT. Only a few counts were recorded for this clone. The target antigen is unknown. PCR involved 60 Vbeta and 13 Jbeta primers. Measured with immunoSEQ multiplex PCR; TCRdb has only the in-frame clones, and not every one. This table holds some 180,000 clones, around 80% found once. The sequencing input was PBMCs. This rearrangement joins TRBV6-1 to TRBJ2-1; 8 nucleotides agree with TRBD2. The receptor was derived from a man between 25 and 39 years old in good health and CMV-seronegative. As DNA, the CDR3 is TGTGCCAGCAGTGAAGTTGGACTAGCCCTCCAGTTCTTC. Translation gives CASSEVGLALQFF.